These 14 T cell receptor beta chains originate from one sample sequenced in a study of T cells in Graves' hyperthyroidism and ophthalmopathy. Amplification of TCR beta CDR3 regions used RNA as the template. TCR CDR3 regions were first amplified by RT-PCR with HTBI primers. TCRdb re-called the multiplex PCR reads through MiXCR, storing one row per CDR3 protein. The sample lists hundreds of thousands of distinct CDR3 sequences, around 24% seen once, with approximately 10% in the top ten. The source material was blood. The receptors come from a woman aged 25 to 39 with Graves' ophthalmopathy.

This clonotype was observed at least ten times. An end of the junction differs from the germline gene, which may be a read error. The rearrangement uses TRBV12-3 or TRBV12-4 and TRBJ1-2; unclear D gene. The CDR3 spans 12 residues. The CDR3 spells CASSIANYGYTF. The CDR3 coding sequence is TGTGCCAGCAGTATAGCAAACTATGGCTACACCTTC.

This clonotype was observed many times. This is likely a read error, given that the CDR3 carries no conserved phenylalanine or tryptophan at its end. The limits of the CDR3 on the DNA are not certain, so only TCRdb's listed CDR3 is given. The rearrangement uses TRBV6-1 and TRBJ1-1; TRBD1, as called in the table, went unchecked against the DNA. The germline V gene has CDR1 MNHNS and CDR2 SASEGT. The CDR3 contains 12 residues when both ends are counted. The CDR3 sequence: CASSAGTVLFLG.

V gene TRBV6-1 combines with J gene TRBJ1-5; D remains ambiguous. The CDR3 totals 17 residues. Germline V gene sequence: CDR1 MNHNS, CDR2 SASEGT. With 2 bases removed from V and 4 bases from J, the gap between germline ends came to 18 bases. The CDR3 nucleotides read TGTGCCAGCAGTGAACGTACCCTTCCAGGACGAAATCAGCCCCAGCATTTT. Translation gives CASSERTLPGRNQPQHF.

The sample holds a few counts of this clonotype. The gene calls are TRBV6-1 and TRBJ1-1; 11 positions match TRBD1. The CDR3 spans 15 residues. The V segment lost 5 bases and the J segment 5 bases; nucleotides outside the gene matches: 7. CDR1 and CDR2 from the germline V gene are MNHNS and SASEGT. CDR3 sequence: CASSQGQGVRTEAFF. CDR3 DNA: TGTGCCAGCAGTCAGGGACAGGGGGTTAGGACTGAAGCTTTCTTT.

A few counts support this clonotype. This chain uses TRBV4-1 with TRBJ2-5; D gene ambiguous. The CDR3 is made up of 13 amino acids. Trimming removed 3 bases at V and 5 bases at J, with 10 bases between. Germline CDR1 and CDR2: MGHRA and YSYEKL. CDR3 nucleotides: TGCGCCAGCAGCCAGGACCTCAGGGAGACCCAGTACTTC. Its translation: CASSQDLRETQYF.

The chain combines TRBV20-1 with TRBJ2-5; no clear D. Germline CDR1 is DFQATT and CDR2 is SNEGSKA (reference sequence). Trimming removed 1 base from V and 2 bases from J, with 8 bases in between. The length of the CDR3 is 13 residues. CDR3 loop: CSARAVHQETQYF. The CDR3 DNA reads TGCAGTGCTAGAGCGGTGCATCAAGAGACCCAGTACTTC.

There are many counts of this clonotype. J is TRBJ1-5 and V is TRBV27; D remains ambiguous. In germline, CDR1 is MNHEY, CDR2 SMNVEV (reference sequence). The CDR3 extends over 14 amino acids. V lost 1 base, J lost 0 bases, and 4 bases lay in between. The CDR3 protein is CASSLFSSNQPQHF. DNA for the CDR3: TGTGCCAGCAGTTTATTTAGTAGCAATCAGCCCCAGCATTTT.

This clonotype was seen ten or more times. The chain employs TRBV27 and TRBJ1-1; D perhaps matches TRBD1 (5 bases). Trimming pared 0 bases from V and 5 bases from J, leaving 13 bases between. The CDR3 loop spans 15 amino acids. Germline V gene lookup returns CDR1 MNHEY and CDR2 SMNVEV (reference sequence). The CDR3 coding sequence is TGTGCCAGCAGTTTATCATGGCAGGGTGGTACTGAAGCTTTCTTT. Translating gives CASSLSWQGGTEAFF.

This clonotype was detected only a few times. The J gene is TRBJ2-7, the V gene TRBV28, with TRBD1 identical over 10 bases. The length of the CDR3 is 14 residues. J lost 3 bases, V lost 10 bases, and 9 bases had no gene match. Per the germline V gene, CDR1 is MDHEN and CDR2 is SYDVKM. The DNA of the CDR3 is TGTGCCACCTGGGGGGGGGACAGGGGCTACGAGCAGTACTTC. The encoded protein is CATWGGDRGYEQYF.

This clonotype was seen many times. V usage is TRBV6-1 and J usage is TRBJ1-2, with D possibly TRBD1 on 5 matching bases. The CDR3 contains 12 residues. The V end lost 7 bases, the J end lost 8 bases, and 14 bases lay between the germline ends. The germline V gene encodes CDR1 MNHNS and CDR2 SASEGT. As DNA, the CDR3 is TGTGCCAGCACCCAAGGGGCTGGGGGCTACACCTTC. This translates into CASTQGAGGYTF.

V gene TRBV7-8 combines with J gene TRBJ2-5; 9 positions match TRBD2. Trimming cost V 3 bases and J 5 bases; bases outside gene matches: 7. Germline values: CDR1 SGHVS, CDR2 FQNEAQ. This CDR3 is built from 15 residues. The CDR3 nucleotides read TGTGCCAGCAGCTTCGAGGGACTAGCTTGGGAGACCCAGTACTTC. It specifies CASSFEGLAWETQYF.

This clonotype came up a few times. This chain joins TRBV19 and TRBJ2-4, with D maybe TRBD2 (6 bases). V lost 2 bases, J lost 2 bases, and 13 bases lay in between. The germline CDR1 and CDR2 sequences are LNHDA and SQIVND (reference sequence). The CDR3 sequence is 16 residues long. In nucleotides, the CDR3 is TGTGCCAGTAGTATATACGGGGGTCTGACCAAAAACATTCAGTACTTC. It is translated as CASSIYGGLTKNIQYF.

This clonotype has a count of ten or more. This chain links TRBV12-3 or TRBV12-4 with TRBJ2-5; D is ambiguous. The CDR3 runs 11 residues. Trimming shortened V by 2 bases and J by 4 bases, and 2 bases separated the two germline ends. CDR3 DNA sequence: TGTGCCAGCAGTTTAATAGAGACCCAGTACTTC. Translation: CASSLIETQYF.

Only a few counts were recorded for this clonotype. The chain employs TRBV6-1 and TRBJ2-7; 10 bases fit TRBD1. The CDR3 spans 14 residues. Germline V gene sequence: CDR1 MNHNS, CDR2 SASEGT. Losses at the gene ends were 8 bases for V and 3 bases for J; bases not matched to a gene: 7. DNA for the CDR3: TGTGCCAGCGGAGGGACAGGGGACGTCTACGAGCAGTACTTC. Its protein is CASGGTGDVYEQYF.